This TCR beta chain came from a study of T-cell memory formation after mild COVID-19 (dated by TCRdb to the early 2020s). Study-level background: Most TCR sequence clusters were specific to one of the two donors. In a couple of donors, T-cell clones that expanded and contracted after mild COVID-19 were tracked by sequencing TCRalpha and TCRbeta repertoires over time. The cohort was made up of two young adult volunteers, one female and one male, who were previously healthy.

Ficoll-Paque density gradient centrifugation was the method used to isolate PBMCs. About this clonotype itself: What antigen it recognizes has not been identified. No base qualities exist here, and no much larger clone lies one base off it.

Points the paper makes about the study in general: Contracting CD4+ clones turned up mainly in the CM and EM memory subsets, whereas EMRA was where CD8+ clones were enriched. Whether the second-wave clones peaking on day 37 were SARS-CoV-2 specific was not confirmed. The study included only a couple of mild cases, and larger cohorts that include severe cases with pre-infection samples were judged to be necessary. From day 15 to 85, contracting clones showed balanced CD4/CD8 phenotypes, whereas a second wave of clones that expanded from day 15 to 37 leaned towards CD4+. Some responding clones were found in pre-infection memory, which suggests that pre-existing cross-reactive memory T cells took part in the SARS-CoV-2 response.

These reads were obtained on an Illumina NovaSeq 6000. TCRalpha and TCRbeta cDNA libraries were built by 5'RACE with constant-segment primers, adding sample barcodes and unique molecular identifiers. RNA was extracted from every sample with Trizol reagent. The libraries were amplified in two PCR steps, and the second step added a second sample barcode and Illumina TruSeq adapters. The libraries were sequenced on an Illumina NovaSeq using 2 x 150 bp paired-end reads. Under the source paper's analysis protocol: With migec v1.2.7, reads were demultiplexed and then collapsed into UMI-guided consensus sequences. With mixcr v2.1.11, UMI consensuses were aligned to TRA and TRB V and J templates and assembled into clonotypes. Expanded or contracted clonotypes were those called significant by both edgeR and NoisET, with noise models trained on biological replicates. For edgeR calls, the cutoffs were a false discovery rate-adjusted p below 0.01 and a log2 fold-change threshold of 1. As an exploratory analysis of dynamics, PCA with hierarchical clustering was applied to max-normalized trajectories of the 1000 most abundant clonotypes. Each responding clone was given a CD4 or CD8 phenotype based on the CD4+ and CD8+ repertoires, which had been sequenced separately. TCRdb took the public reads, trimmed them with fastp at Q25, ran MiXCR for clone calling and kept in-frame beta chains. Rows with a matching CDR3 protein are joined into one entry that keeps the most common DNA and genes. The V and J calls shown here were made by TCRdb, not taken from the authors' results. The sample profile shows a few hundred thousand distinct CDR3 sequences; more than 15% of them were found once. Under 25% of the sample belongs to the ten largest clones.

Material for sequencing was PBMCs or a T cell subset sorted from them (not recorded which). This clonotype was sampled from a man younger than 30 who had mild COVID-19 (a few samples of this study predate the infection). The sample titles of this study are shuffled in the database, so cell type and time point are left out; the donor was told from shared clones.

The DNA sequence is given as TGTGCCAGCAGCCCGCAAGGACAGGCGCCAGATACGCAGTATTTT. It translates as CASSPQGQAPDTQYF. The rearrangement joined TRBV7-3 to TRBJ2-3, with TRBD1 identical over 7 junction bases. CDR1 SGHTA and CDR2 FQGTGA are derived from the germline V gene. Trimming accounts for 5 bases at V and 4 bases at J, while the number of junction bases matched to no gene is 9. The CDR3, cysteine through phenylalanine, is 15 amino acids long. Only CDR3 DNA is held: 45 bases, read in frame from base 1.